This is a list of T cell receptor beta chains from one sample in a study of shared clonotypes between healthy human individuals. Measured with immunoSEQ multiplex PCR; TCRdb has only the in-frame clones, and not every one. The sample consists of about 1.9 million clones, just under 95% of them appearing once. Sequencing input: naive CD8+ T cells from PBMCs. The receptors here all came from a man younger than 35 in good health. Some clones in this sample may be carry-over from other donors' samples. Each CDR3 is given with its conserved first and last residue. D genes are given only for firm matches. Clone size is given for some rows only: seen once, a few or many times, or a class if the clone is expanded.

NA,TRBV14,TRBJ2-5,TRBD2,TGTGCCAGCAGCCAAGATCGGGGGGGGTTACAAGAGACCCAGTACTTC,CASSQDRGGLQETQYF
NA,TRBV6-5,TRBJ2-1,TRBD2,TGTGCCAGCAGCTACGCGGGACTAGCTTCCTACAATGAGCAGTTCTTC,CASSYAGLASYNEQFF
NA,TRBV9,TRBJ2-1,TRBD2,TGTGCCAGCAGCGCCGGGGGGTCGATTTACAATGAGCAGTTCTTC,CASSAGGSIYNEQFF
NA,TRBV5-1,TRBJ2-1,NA,TGCGCCAGCAGCTTGACCAGCTCCTACAATGAGCAGTTCTTC,CASSLTSSYNEQFF
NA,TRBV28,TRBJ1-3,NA,TGTGCCAGCAGTCTGATGACCTCTGGAAACACCATATATTTT,CASSLMTSGNTIYF
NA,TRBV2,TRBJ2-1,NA,TGTGCCAGGGGACTTTACAATGAGCAGTTCTTC,CARGLYNEQFF
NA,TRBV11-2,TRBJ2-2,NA,TGTGCCAGCAGCTTGTCCAGGGCCGGGGAGCTGTTTTTT,CASSLSRAGELFF
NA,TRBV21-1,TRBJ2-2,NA,TGTGCCAGCGATCTACAATTAACAGGGAGAGGACACACCGGGGAGCTGTTTTTT,CASDLQLTGRGHTGELFF
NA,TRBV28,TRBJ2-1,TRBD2,TGTGCCAGCAGCAGCTTGCGGGAGGGCCGAGGAGGGTACAATGAGCAGTTCTTC,CASSSLREGRGGYNEQFF
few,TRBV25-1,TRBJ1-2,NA,TGTGCCAGCAGTGAATCCCCAGGTGGCTACACCTTC,CASSESPGGYTF
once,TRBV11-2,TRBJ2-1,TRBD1,TGTGCCAGCAGCTTCCGGGACAGGGGCAACAATGAGCAGTTCTTC,CASSFRDRGNNEQFF
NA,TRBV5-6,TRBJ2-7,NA,TGTGCCAGCATGAGGGCAGGCTCCTACGAGCAGTACTTC,CASMRAGSYEQYF